The 6 T cell receptor beta chains below all came from one sample that was sequenced in a study of human T cells and chemical hapten exposure. MiXCR, applied by TCRdb to the RACE reads, yields one record per CDR3 protein. The sample shows under 450,000 distinct CDR3 sequences, about 4.4% of them seen only once. Time point defined: patch test 1, 2 weeks after DPC sensitization. Treatment given: therapeutic diphenylcyclopropenone sensitization with weekly scalp DPC. This specimen consisted of whole blood, obtained in connection with sensitization to the hapten diphenylcyclopropenone (DPC). The receptors come from a woman aged 45-65 years with alopecia areata. Some clones in this sample may be carry-over from other donors' samples.

This clonotype appeared many times. The V call is TRBV28, the J call TRBJ2-3; 7 bases align to TRBD2. This CDR3 spans 15 amino acids. The V and J ends lost 6 bases and 3 bases, in that order; junction bases with no gene match: 9. Germline loops: CDR1 MDHEN, CDR2 SYDVKM. The CDR3 sequence: CASSPGGLWTDTQYF. CDR3 sequence (DNA): TGTGCCAGCAGCCCGGGAGGTTTGTGGACAGATACGCAGTATTTT.

This clonotype occurred many times. The genes are TRBV2 and TRBJ2-1, with D possibly being TRBD1 or TRBD2 (7 bases each). CDR1 is SNHLY and CDR2 is FYNNEI in the germline V gene. Trimming removed 5 bases at V and 5 bases at J, with 16 bases between. There are 15 residues in the CDR3. The CDR3 DNA sequence: TGTGCCAGCAGTCTAGCGGACAGGCCTAACAATGAGCAGTTCTTC. This translates into CASSLADRPNNEQFF.

This clonotype was seen repeatedly, ten times or more. The V gene is TRBV2, the J gene TRBJ2-6, with TRBD1 matching 7 bases. Germline assignment: CDR1 SNHLY and CDR2 FYNNEI. There are 15 residues in the CDR3. The J segment lost 0 bases and the V segment lost 6 bases, leaving 2 bases of the junction unmatched. CDR3 nucleotides: TGTGCCAGCAGGGGGACAGCCTCTGGGGCCAACGTCCTGACTTTC. Its translation: CASRGTASGANVLTF.

This clonotype has a handful of counts. The chain uses TRBV4-1 and TRBJ1-5; D remains unclear. The CDR3 length is 17 residues. Between the trimmed V and J ends, which lost 0 bases and 0 bases, there was a span of 12 bases. Looked up from germline, CDR1 is MGHRA and CDR2 is YSYEKL. The CDR3 spells CASSQEVLGNSNQPQHF. In DNA form, the CDR3 reads TGCGCCAGCAGCCAAGAAGTATTGGGTAATAGCAATCAGCCCCAGCATTTT.

This chain joins TRBV11-3 and TRBJ1-1; TRBD1 matches at 12 bases. V lost 5 bases and J lost 8; bases outside the gene matches: 6. CDR1 and CDR2 (germline): SGHNT, YENEEA. This CDR3 has 14 amino acids. The CDR3 nucleotides are TGTGCCAGCAGCCCAGGTGGGACAGGGGGCGAAGCTTTCTTT. This codes for CASSPGGTGGEAFF.

This clonotype was detected only a few times. This chain connects TRBV6-2 or TRBV6-3 to TRBJ2-5; D may be TRBD1 or TRBD2 (5 bases each). Trimming shortened V by 4 bases and J by 3 bases, and 9 bases separated the two germline ends. CDR1 and CDR2 from the germline V gene are MNHEY and SVGEGT. The CDR3 sequence is 13 residues long. This CDR3 reads CASSSRGEETQYF. The CDR3 DNA reads as TGTGCCAGCAGTTCCCGAGGGGAAGAGACCCAGTACTTC.